This T cell receptor beta chain was identified in a study of OX40 agonist ivuxolimab in advanced cancers. The wider study: Patients were treated with intravenous ivuxolimab, dosed at 0.01 to 10 mg/kg and infused every 2 weeks.

Produced via immunoSEQ multiplex PCR; TCRdb's table is partial and in-frame only. The table shows 40,000 to 50,000 clones, with 89% occurring only once. Trimming cost V 1 base and J 3 bases, with 10 bases left between them. Germline lookup yields CDR1 SGHTA and CDR2 FQGNSA. The CDR3 loop spans 15 amino acids. This clonotype was obtained from an adult with an advanced solid tumor such as melanoma, head and neck, liver or kidney cancer. The sequencing here drew on CD4+ or CD8+ T cells sorted from blood, taken in a trial of the OX40 agonist ivuxolimab. The V and J genes are TRBV7-2 and TRBJ2-1; perhaps D is TRBD1 or TRBD2 (5 bases each). CDR3 DNA sequence: TGTGCCAGCAGCTTAGAACTAGGGGTCTACAATGAGCAGTTCTTC. Protein product: CASSLELGVYNEQFF.